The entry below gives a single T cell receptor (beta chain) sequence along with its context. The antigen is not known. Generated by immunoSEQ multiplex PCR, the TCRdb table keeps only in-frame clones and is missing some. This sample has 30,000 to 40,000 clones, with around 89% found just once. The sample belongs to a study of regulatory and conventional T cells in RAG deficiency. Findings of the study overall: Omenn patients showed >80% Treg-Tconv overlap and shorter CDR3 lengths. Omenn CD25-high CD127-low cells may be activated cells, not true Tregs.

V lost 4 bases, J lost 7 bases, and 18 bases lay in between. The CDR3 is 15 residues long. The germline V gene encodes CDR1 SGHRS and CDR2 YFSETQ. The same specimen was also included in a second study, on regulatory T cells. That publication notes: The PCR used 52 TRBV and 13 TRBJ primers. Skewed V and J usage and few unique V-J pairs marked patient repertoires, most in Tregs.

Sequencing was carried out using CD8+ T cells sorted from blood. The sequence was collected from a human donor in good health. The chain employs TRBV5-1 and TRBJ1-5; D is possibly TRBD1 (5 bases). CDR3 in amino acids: CASSPLGGVGQPQHF. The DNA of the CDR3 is TGCGCCAGCAGCCCCCTCGGAGGGGTTGGGCAGCCCCAGCATTTT.